Shown below are 17 T cell receptor beta chains from a single sample sequenced in a study of CD8 T cells in Susac syndrome. The RNA, about 0.5 to 1 ug, was put through reverse transcription using random hexamers. Using its own MiXCR run on the immunoSEQ multiplex PCR reads, TCRdb lists one record per CDR3 protein. The data contain hundreds of thousands of distinct CDR3 sequences, 90% to 96% of them singletons. Sequencing was performed on CD4+ T cells from PBMCs. The receptors were sampled from a human donor with Susac syndrome.

This chain links TRBV7-6 with TRBJ2-3, with TRBD1 as a possible D gene (5 bases). The CDR3 runs to 15 residues. V dropped 7 bases and J dropped 0 bases, with 14 bases sitting between them. Germline assignment: CDR1 SGHVS and CDR2 FNYEAQ. The CDR3 sequence: CASKRGGASTDTQYF. The CDR3 DNA reads TGTGCCAGCAAAAGGGGTGGGGCCAGCACAGATACGCAGTATTTT.

The chain is built from TRBV4-1 and TRBJ2-7; TRBD1 is a possible D gene (5 bases). The CDR3 extends over 15 amino acids. Germline-derived CDR1 and CDR2 are MGHRA and YSYEKL. V was clipped by 0 bases and J by 7 bases, with 16 bases between them. The CDR3, as DNA: TGCGCCAGCAGCCAAGATCGGTCAGGGCTTGGGGAGCAGTACTTC. It codes for CASSQDRSGLGEQYF.

This rearrangement joins TRBV4-1 to TRBJ2-1; D is perhaps TRBD2 (6 bases). Germline V gives CDR1 MGHRA, CDR2 YSYEKL. V lost 1 base to trimming and J lost 8 bases, with 9 bases between them. The CDR3 is made up of 13 amino acids. As DNA, the CDR3 is TGCGCCAGCAGCCAAGCAGGGAGGTATGAGCAGTTCTTC. Encoded protein: CASSQAGRYEQFF.

This chain connects TRBV29-1 to TRBJ2-4; TRBD2 might be the D (6 bases). Between the trimmed V and J ends, which lost 4 bases and 6 bases, there was a span of 13 bases. The CDR3 length is 13 residues. Germline lookup yields CDR1 SQVTM and CDR2 ANQGSEA. CDR3 DNA sequence: TGCAGCGTTGTCGGGACTGGTAGAAACATTCAGTACTTC. Residues: CSVVGTGRNIQYF.

This chain uses TRBV7-2 with TRBJ1-2, with a tentative D call TRBD1 (5 bases). Trimming shortened V by 3 bases and J by 4 bases, and 9 bases separated the two germline ends. This CDR3 contains 13 residues. Per the germline V gene, CDR1 is SGHTA and CDR2 is FQGNSA. The CDR3 reads CASSLGGTYGYTF. The CDR3 DNA reads TGTGCCAGCAGCTTGGGGGGAACCTATGGCTACACCTTC.

The V call is TRBV3-1, the J call TRBJ2-5; D not certain. V lost 6 bases, J lost 5 bases, and 7 bases lay in between. This CDR3 has 11 amino acids. Germline V gene lookup returns CDR1 LGHDT and CDR2 YNNKEL (reference sequence). CDR3 sequence reads: CASRMTETQYF. The CDR3 bases are TGTGCCAGCAGGATGACTGAGACCCAGTACTTC.

This clonotype showed up just once. This chain uses TRBV7-6 with TRBJ2-2; no clear D. This CDR3 spans 18 amino acids. The V and J ends lost 5 bases and 3 bases respectively, with 22 bases between them. The germline V gene encodes CDR1 SGHVS and CDR2 FNYEAQ. CDR3 nucleotide sequence: TGTGCCAGCAGCCCCCCTTCCAATTCGTCGCTTCACACCGGGGAGCTGTTTTTT. Translated, it gives CASSPPSNSSLHTGELFF.

The chain links TRBV12-3 or TRBV12-4 to TRBJ1-3; no clear D. This CDR3 has 15 amino acids. V lost 3 bases, J lost 4 bases, and 13 bases lay in between. CDR3 protein: CASSFGQASGNTIYF. As DNA, the CDR3 is TGTGCCAGCAGTTTTGGGCAAGCCTCGGGAAACACCATATATTTT.

The gene calls are TRBV2 and TRBJ2-5, with 9 bases identical to TRBD2. CDR3 length: 15 amino acids. CDR1 and CDR2 from the germline V gene are SNHLY and FYNNEI. V was pared by 5 bases and J by 2 bases, with 6 bases of the junction left unmatched. The CDR3 loop is CASSLLAGLQETQYF. The CDR3 nucleotides read TGTGCCAGCAGTCTTCTAGCGGGGCTTCAAGAGACCCAGTACTTC.

This sequence joins TRBV20-1 and TRBJ1-1; TRBD1 is a possible D gene (6 bases). Germline V gene data show CDR1 as DFQATT and CDR2 as SNEGSKA (reference sequence). The V gene lost 3 bases and the J gene lost 1 base, with 12 bases spanning the gap. The CDR3 consists of 14 residues. CDR3 sequence reads: CSASGGGRNTEAFF. DNA for the CDR3: TGCAGTGCTAGTGGGGGCGGCCGGAACACTGAAGCTTTCTTT.

The chain's CDR3 is CASSQDRGYYGYTF. For the CDR3, the DNA is TGCGCCAGCAGCCAAGATCGGGGGTATTATGGCTACACCTTC. The chain carries TRBV4-1 and TRBJ1-2, with a weak D call TRBD1 (5 bases). The CDR3 is 14 residues long. V was cut by 0 bases and J by 5 bases, with 10 bases left in between. The germline V gene encodes CDR1 MGHRA and CDR2 YSYEKL.

V and J are TRBV20-1 and TRBJ2-7, with 12 bases aligning to TRBD1. This CDR3 has 13 amino acids. Losses at the gene ends were 5 bases for V and 5 bases for J; bases not matched to a gene: 4. Germline V gene data show CDR1 as DFQATT and CDR2 as SNEGSKA (reference sequence). The CDR3: CSAGGTGGHEQYF. CDR3 nucleotides: TGCAGTGCTGGGGGGACAGGGGGCCACGAGCAGTACTTC.

This rearrangement joins TRBV12-3 or TRBV12-4 to TRBJ2-4, with a weak D call TRBD1 (6 bases). V was cut by 5 bases and J by 9 bases, with 11 bases left in between. There are 12 residues in the CDR3. DNA for the CDR3: TGTGCCAGCAGTCCACAGGGTTCCATTCAGTACTTC. Protein: CASSPQGSIQYF.

The V and J genes are TRBV6-2 or TRBV6-3 and TRBJ2-5; a possible D gene is TRBD2 (6 bases). This CDR3 has 14 amino acids. With 3 bases removed from V and 1 base from J, the gap between germline ends came to 9 bases. Germline V lookup: CDR1 MNHEY, CDR2 SVGEGT. CDR3 sequence reads: CASSYRGLQETQYF. CDR3 DNA: TGTGCCAGCAGTTATCGGGGACTCCAAGAGACCCAGTACTTC.

J is TRBJ1-1 and V is TRBV20-1; 8 positions agree with TRBD1. After removal of 2 bases from V and 5 bases from J, the junction contained 10 bases not matched to a gene. The CDR3 length is 15 residues. Germline assignment: CDR1 DFQATT and CDR2 SNEGSKA (reference sequence). CDR3 protein: CSARSSQGAWTEAFF. DNA of the CDR3: TGCAGTGCTAGATCGTCTCAGGGGGCCTGGACTGAAGCTTTCTTT.

The V and J genes are TRBV29-1 and TRBJ1-1; D ambiguous. The CDR3 length is 10 residues. The V gene's germline CDR1 is SQVTM and CDR2 ANQGSEA. The germline V and J ends were trimmed by 8 bases and 1 base, with 5 bases remaining between them. CDR3 bases: TGCAGCTTCACGAACACTGAAGCTTTCTTT. It codes for CSFTNTEAFF.

This clonotype has only a few counts. The V and J genes are TRBV28 and TRBJ1-1; maybe TRBD1 (5 bases). Germline CDR1 is MDHEN and CDR2 is SYDVKM. Trimming left V 2 bases short and J 8 bases short, with 6 bases between. The CDR3 contains 11 residues. CDR3 loop: CASSLRQEAFF. As DNA, the CDR3 is TGTGCCAGCAGTTTACGACAGGAAGCTTTCTTT.